Shown below are 7 T cell receptor beta chains from a single sample sequenced in a study of shared clonotypes between healthy human individuals. Assay: immunoSEQ multiplex PCR; the TCRdb copy retains only in-frame clones and omits some. The sample consists of some 900,000 clones, about 80% of them appearing once. Sequencing used memory CD4+ T cells sorted from blood. Subset denoted: CD45RA-negative fraction. Receptor source: a man aged 18 to 30 in good health.

The V and J genes are TRBV30 and TRBJ1-4; D gene ambiguous. Germline lookup yields CDR1 GTSNPN and CDR2 SVGIG (reference sequence). The length of the CDR3 is 12 residues. The V end lost 3 bases, the J end lost 6 bases, and 8 bases lay between the germline ends. The CDR3 DNA reads as TGTGCCTGGAGAAGTCGCCATGAAAAACTGTTTTTT. Its translation is CAWRSRHEKLFF.

This rearrangement joins TRBV5-4 to TRBJ2-1, with TRBD2 matching over 10 bases. The CDR3 covers 15 residues. Germline CDR1 SGHNT, CDR2 YYREEE (reference sequence). After removal of 2 bases from V and 9 bases from J, the junction contained 8 bases not matched to a gene. The CDR3 DNA is TGTGCCAGCAGCTTTAGCGGGGGGTTGGGCAGTGAGCAGTTCTTC. The encoded protein is CASSFSGGLGSEQFF. Full variable domain (missing parts from reference TRBV5-4 and TRBJ2-1): ETGVTQSPTHLIKTRGQQVTLRCSSQSGHNTVSWYQQALGQGPQFIFQYYREEENGRGNFPPRFSGLQFPNYSSELNVNALELDDSALYLCASSFSGGLGSEQFFGPGTRLTVL.

This chain connects TRBV12-2 to TRBJ1-5. TRBV12-2 is given as a pseudogene. There are 15 residues in the CDR3. The chain's CDR3 is CASRDEQAGNQPQHF. For the CDR3, the DNA is TGTGCAAGTCGCGACGAGCAGGCGGGCAATCAGCCCCAGCATTTT.

The rearrangement joins TRBV18 to TRBJ2-5; 10 bases align to TRBD2. The CDR3 length is 15 residues. Germline assignment: CDR1 KGHSH and CDR2 LQKENI. With V trimmed by 3 bases and J by 8 bases, 9 bases remained unmatched. CDR3 nucleotides: TGTGCCAGCTCACCTTGGACTAGCGGCCTCGGAACCCAGTACTTC. Protein sequence: CASSPWTSGLGTQYF. Together with reference TRBV18 and TRBJ2-5, the CDR3 gives the full variable domain: NAGVMQNPRHLVRRRGQEARLRCSPMKGHSHVYWYRQLPEEGLKFMVYLQKENIIDESGMPKERFSAEFPKEGPSILRIQQVVRGDSAAYFCASSPWTSGLGTQYFGPGTRLLVL.

Concerning this clone itself: Other DNA variants within this sample encode the same CDR3. The CDR3 DNA reads TGTGCCAGTAGTATGGGACAGGGAACAGATACGCAGTATTTT. It yields the protein CASSMGQGTDTQYF. The chain couples TRBV19 to TRBJ2-3; 9 bases are shared with TRBD1. The CDR3 covers 14 residues. Germline V CDR1 and CDR2: LNHDA, SQIVND (reference sequence). V lost 3 bases, J lost 3 bases, and 1 base stayed unmatched.

The gene calls are TRBV29-1 and TRBJ2-4; no firm D call. From germline, CDR1 is SQVTM and CDR2 ANQGSEA. Between the trimmed V and J ends, which lost 2 bases and 0 bases, there was a span of 8 bases. The CDR3 contains 14 residues. Here the CDR3 DNA reads TGCAGCGTTGAACTATCGCTAGCCAAAAACATTCAGTACTTC. Its translation is CSVELSLAKNIQYF.

This clone was seen more than once but under ten times. The chain uses TRBV9 and TRBJ2-5, with 9 bases fitting TRBD2. This CDR3 is built from 16 residues. J was trimmed by 0 bases and V by 0 bases; bases with no gene match: 3. Per germline, CDR1 SGDLS and CDR2 YYNGEE. CDR3 DNA sequence: TGTGCCAGCAGCGTAGCTAGCGGGGAGTACCAAGAGACCCAGTACTTC. It is translated as CASSVASGEYQETQYF. Full variable domain (remainder filled in from reference TRBV9 and TRBJ2-5): DSGVTQTPKHLITATGQRVTLRCSPRSGDLSVYWYQQSLDQGLQFLIQYYNGEERAKGNILERFSAQQFPDLHSELNLSSLELGDSALYFCASSVASGEYQETQYFGPGTRLLVL.